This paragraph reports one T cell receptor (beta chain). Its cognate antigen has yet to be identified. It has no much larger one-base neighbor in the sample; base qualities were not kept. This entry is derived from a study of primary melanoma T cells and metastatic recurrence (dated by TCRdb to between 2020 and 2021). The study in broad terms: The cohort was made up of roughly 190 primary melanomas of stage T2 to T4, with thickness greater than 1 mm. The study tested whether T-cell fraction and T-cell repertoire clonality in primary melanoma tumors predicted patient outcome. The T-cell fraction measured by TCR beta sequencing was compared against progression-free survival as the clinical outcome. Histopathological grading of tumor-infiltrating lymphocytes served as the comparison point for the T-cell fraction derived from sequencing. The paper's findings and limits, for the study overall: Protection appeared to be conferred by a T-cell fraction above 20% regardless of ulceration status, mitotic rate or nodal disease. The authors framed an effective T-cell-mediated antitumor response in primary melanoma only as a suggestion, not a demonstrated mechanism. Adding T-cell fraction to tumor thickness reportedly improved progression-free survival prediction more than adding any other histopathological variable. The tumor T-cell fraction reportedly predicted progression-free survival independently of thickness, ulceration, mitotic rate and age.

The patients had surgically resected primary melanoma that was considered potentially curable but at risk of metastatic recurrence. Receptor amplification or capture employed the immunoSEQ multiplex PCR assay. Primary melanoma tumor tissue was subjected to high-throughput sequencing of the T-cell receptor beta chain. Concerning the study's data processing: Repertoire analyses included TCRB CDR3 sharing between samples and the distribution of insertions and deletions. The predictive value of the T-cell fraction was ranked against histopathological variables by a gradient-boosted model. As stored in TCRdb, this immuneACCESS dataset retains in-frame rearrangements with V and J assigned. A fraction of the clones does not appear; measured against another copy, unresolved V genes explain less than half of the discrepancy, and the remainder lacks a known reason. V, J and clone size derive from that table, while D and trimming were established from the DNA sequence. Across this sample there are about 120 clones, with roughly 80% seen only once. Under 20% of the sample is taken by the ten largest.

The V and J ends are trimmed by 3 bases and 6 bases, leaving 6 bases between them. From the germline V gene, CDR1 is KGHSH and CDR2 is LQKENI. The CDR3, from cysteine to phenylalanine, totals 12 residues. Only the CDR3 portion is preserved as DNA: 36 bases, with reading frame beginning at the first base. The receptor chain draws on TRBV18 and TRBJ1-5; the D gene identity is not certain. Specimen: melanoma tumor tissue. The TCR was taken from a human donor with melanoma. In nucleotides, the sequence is TGTGCCAGCTCACCCGACCGTCAGCCCCAGCATTTT. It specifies CASSPDRQPQHF.